This TCR beta chain was captured in a study of blood T cells in healthy people across ages. On the study more broadly: Using template switching, researchers captured about one barcoded beta molecule for each two T cells.

The CDR3 runs to 16 residues. CDR1 is SGHRS, CDR2 YFSETQ, per germline. Trimming removed 5 bases from V and 7 bases from J; junction bases left unmatched: 6. Primers used in a second PCR of about 7 to 11 cycles were a sample-barcoded 5' primer and a J-beta primer mix. The authors tagged each cDNA molecule using a template-switch adaptor with 12 random nucleotides. TCRdb re-derived calls from the 5' RACE reads in MiXCR, one entry per CDR3 protein. This sample carries 1.5 million to 2 million distinct CDR3 sequences, about 50% of them seen once, and the ten largest clones take approximately 2.1%. This receptor was obtained from a woman aged 35 to 49 in good health. Sequenced sample: blood. J is TRBJ2-1 and V is TRBV5-1; TRBD2 matches at 16 bases. CDR3 nucleotides: TGCGCCAGCAGTGCGGGACTAGCGGGGGGGCCAAATGAGCAGTTCTTC. Residues: CASSAGLAGGPNEQFF.